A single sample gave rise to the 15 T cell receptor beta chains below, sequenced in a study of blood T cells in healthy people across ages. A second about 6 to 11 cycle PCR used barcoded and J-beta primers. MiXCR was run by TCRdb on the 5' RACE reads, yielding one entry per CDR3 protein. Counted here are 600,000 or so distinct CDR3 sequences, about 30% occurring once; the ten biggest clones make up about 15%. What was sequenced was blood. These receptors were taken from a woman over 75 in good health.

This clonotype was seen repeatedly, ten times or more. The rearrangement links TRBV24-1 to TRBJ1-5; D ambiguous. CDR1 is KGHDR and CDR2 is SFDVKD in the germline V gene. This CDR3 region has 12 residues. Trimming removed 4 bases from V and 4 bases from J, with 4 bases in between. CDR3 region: CATSEVNQPQHF. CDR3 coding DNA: TGTGCCACCAGTGAGGTTAATCAGCCCCAGCATTTT.

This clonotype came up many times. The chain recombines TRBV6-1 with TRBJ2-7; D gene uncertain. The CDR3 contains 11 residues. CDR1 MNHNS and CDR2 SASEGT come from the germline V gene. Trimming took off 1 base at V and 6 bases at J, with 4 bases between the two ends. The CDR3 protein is CASSEVTEQYF. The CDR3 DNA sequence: TGTGCCAGCAGTGAAGTCACCGAGCAGTACTTC.

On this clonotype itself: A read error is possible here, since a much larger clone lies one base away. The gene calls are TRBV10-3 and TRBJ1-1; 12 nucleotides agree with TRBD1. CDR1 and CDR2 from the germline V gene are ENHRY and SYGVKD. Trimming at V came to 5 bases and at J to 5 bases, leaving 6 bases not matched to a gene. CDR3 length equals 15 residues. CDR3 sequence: CAISKGQGARTEAFF. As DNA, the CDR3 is TGTGCCATCAGTAAGGGACAGGGGGCTAGAACTGAAGCTTTCTTT.

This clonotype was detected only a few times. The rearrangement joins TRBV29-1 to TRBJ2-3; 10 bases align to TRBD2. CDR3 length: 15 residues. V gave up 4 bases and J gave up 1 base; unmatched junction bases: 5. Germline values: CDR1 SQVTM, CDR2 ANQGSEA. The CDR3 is CSVGQLAGRTDTQYF. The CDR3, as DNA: TGCAGCGTTGGCCAACTAGCGGGACGCACAGATACGCAGTATTTT.

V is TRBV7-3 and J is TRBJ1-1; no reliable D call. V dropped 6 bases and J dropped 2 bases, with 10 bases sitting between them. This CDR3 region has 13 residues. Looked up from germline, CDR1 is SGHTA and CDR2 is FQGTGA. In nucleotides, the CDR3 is TGTGCCAGCAGATTTGGACCTAACACTGAAGCTTTCTTT. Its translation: CASRFGPNTEAFF.

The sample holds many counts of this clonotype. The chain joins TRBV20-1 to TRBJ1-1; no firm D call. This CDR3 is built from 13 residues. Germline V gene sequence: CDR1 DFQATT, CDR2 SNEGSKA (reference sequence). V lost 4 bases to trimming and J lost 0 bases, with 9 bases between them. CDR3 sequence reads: CSAKREMNTEAFF. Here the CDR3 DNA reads TGCAGTGCTAAGCGGGAGATGAACACTGAAGCTTTCTTT.

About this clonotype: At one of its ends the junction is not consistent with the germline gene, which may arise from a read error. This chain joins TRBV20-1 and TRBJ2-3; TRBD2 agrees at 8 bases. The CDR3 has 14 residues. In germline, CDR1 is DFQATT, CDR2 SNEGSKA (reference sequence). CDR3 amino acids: CSAPNSGTTDMQYF. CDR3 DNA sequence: TGCAGTGCGCCGAATAGCGGGACTACAGATATGCAGTATTTT.

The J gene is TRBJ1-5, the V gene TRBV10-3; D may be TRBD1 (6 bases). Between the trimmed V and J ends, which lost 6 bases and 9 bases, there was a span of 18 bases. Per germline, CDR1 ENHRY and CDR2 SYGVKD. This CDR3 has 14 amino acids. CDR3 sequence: CAISASDQGRPQHF. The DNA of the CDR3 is TGTGCCATCAGCGCCTCGGACCAGGGGCGGCCCCAGCATTTT.

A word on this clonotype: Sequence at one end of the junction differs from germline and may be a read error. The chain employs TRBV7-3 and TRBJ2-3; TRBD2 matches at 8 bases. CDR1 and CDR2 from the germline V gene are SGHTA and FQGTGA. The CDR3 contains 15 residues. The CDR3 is CVSSPLAGPTDTQYF. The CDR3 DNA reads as TGTGTCAGCAGCCCGTTAGCGGGGCCCACAGATACGCAGTATTTT.

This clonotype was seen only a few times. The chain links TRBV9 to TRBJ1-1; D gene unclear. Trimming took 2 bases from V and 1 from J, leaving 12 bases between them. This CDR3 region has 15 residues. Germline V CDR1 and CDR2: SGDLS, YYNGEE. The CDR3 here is CASSVSLGGNTEAFF. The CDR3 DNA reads TGTGCCAGCAGCGTCTCCCTGGGAGGGAACACTGAAGCTTTCTTT.

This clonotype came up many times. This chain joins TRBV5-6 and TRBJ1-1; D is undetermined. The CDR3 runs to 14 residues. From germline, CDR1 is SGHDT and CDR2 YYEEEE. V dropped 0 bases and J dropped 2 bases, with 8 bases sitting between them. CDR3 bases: TGTGCCAGCAGCTTGGTCCGGGTTAACACTGAAGCTTTCTTT. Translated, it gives CASSLVRVNTEAFF.

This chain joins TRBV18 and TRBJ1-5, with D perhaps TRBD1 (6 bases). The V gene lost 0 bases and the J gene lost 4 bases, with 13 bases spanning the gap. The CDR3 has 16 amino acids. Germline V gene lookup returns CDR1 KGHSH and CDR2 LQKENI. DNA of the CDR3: TGTGCCAGCTCACCACCGGGGGCAGGGCCGAATCAGCCCCAGCATTTT. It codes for CASSPPGAGPNQPQHF.

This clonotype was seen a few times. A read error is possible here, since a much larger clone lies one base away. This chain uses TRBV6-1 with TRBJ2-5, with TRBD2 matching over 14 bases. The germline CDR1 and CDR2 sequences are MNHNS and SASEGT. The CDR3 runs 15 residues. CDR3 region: CASSNGLAGGETRYF. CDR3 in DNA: TGTGCCAGCAGTAACGGACTAGCGGGGGGTGAGACCCGGTACTTC.

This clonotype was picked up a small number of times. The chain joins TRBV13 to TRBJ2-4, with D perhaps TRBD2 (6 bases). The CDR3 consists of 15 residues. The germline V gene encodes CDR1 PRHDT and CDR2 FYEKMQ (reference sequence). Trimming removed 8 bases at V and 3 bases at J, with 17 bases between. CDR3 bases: TGTGCCAGCGCAAGGACCGCGGGACGCAAAAACATTCAGTACTTC. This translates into CASARTAGRKNIQYF.

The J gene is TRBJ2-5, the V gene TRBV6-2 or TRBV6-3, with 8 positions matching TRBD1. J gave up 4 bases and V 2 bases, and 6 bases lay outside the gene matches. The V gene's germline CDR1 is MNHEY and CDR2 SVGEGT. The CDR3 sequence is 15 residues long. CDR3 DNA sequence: TGTGCCAGCAGTTACCCGACAGGGACAGGAGAGACCCAGTACTTC. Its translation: CASSYPTGTGETQYF.